Listed below are T cell receptor beta chains from one sample, sequenced in a study of response to subunit inactivated influenza vaccine. TCRdb analysed the RT-PCR reads with MiXCR anew, one entry per CDR3 protein. The sample records about 800,000 distinct CDR3 sequences, 21% being singletons. This specimen consisted of PBMCs from blood, obtained roughly 5 days after vaccination. The origin of the receptors is a man aged 45 to 65 who received an inactivated influenza vaccine. Both conserved end residues are part of each CDR3. A D gene is named only where the DNA matches it firmly. A clone size is listed for some rows: how often the clone was seen (once, few, many), or a class if it is expanded.

j_gene: TRBJ2-3
v_gene: TRBV20-1
len: 15
abundance: few
d_gene: NA
CDR3nt: TGCAGTGCTCTCACCGGGCAAGGCGGAACAGATACGCAGTATTTT
CDR3aa: CSALTGQGGTDTQYF

j_gene: TRBJ2-7
v_gene: TRBV5-1
len: 13
abundance: few
d_gene: NA
CDR3nt: TGCGCCAGCAGCCTTACCGGGACACCTGAGCAGTACTTC
CDR3aa: CASSLTGTPEQYF

j_gene: TRBJ2-5
v_gene: TRBV2
len: 17
abundance: NA
d_gene: TRBD2
CDR3nt: TGTGCCAGCAGTGCCGGGACTAGCGGGGGGCCTCAAGAGACCCAGTACTTC
CDR3aa: CASSAGTSGGPQETQYF

j_gene: TRBJ2-5
v_gene: TRBV7-3
len: 13
abundance: NA
d_gene: NA
CDR3nt: TGTGCCAGCAGCTTAACGTTGTTGGAGACCCAGTACTTC
CDR3aa: CASSLTLLETQYF

j_gene: TRBJ2-2
v_gene: TRBV24-1
len: 14
abundance: many
d_gene: NA
CDR3nt: TGTGCCACCAGTGATTTAAGGGAAGACGGGGAGCTGTTTTTT
CDR3aa: CATSDLREDGELFF

j_gene: TRBJ2-3
v_gene: TRBV28
len: 14
abundance: NA
d_gene: TRBD1
CDR3nt: TGTGCCAGCAGGGTGCAGGGGGCGGGGGATACGCAGTATTTT
CDR3aa: CASRVQGAGDTQYF

j_gene: TRBJ2-7
v_gene: TRBV7-9
len: 12
abundance: NA
d_gene: TRBD2
CDR3nt: TGTGCCAGCGGACTAGCCTCCTACGAGCAGTACTTC
CDR3aa: CASGLASYEQYF

j_gene: TRBJ2-1
v_gene: TRBV6-1
len: 15
abundance: few
d_gene: TRBD2
CDR3nt: TGTGCCAGCAGTACGACTAGCGGGGGATACAATGAGCAGTTCTTC
CDR3aa: CASSTTSGGYNEQFF

j_gene: TRBJ2-1
v_gene: TRBV7-9
len: 15
abundance: few
d_gene: TRBD2
CDR3nt: TGTGCCAGCAGCTTCTACAGGACTAGTTCGCCTGAGCAGTTCTTC
CDR3aa: CASSFYRTSSPEQFF

j_gene: TRBJ1-3
v_gene: TRBV4-1
len: 15
abundance: NA
d_gene: NA
CDR3nt: TGCGCCAGCAGCCAGCGGGACACATCTGGAAACACCATATATTTT
CDR3aa: CASSQRDTSGNTIYF

j_gene: TRBJ2-2
v_gene: TRBV12-3/TRBV12-4
len: 15
abundance: few
d_gene: NA
CDR3nt: TGTGCCAGCAGCCCAAAAAGGGCGAACACCGGGGAGCTGTTTTTT
CDR3aa: CASSPKRANTGELFF

j_gene: TRBJ1-1
v_gene: TRBV12-3/TRBV12-4
len: 14
abundance: few
d_gene: TRBD1
CDR3nt: TGTGCCAGCTTCAGGGGGGGATGGGACACTGAAGCTTTCTTT
CDR3aa: CASFRGGWDTEAFF

j_gene: TRBJ2-1
v_gene: TRBV20-1
len: 13
abundance: NA
d_gene: TRBD2
CDR3nt: TGCAGTGCCTGGGGGGAGGGAAGCAATGAGCAGTTCTTC
CDR3aa: CSAWGEGSNEQFF

j_gene: TRBJ1-3
v_gene: TRBV4-3
len: 17
abundance: NA
d_gene: TRBD1
CDR3nt: TGCGCCAGCAGCCAGTCCTGGACAGGGTTATATGGAAACACCATATATTTT
CDR3aa: CASSQSWTGLYGNTIYF

j_gene: TRBJ2-6
v_gene: TRBV20-1
len: 17
abundance: NA
d_gene: NA
CDR3nt: TGCAGTGCTAGAGACCCCTCGAGGGGATCTGGGGCCAACGTCCTGACTTTC
CDR3aa: CSARDPSRGSGANVLTF

j_gene: TRBJ2-7
v_gene: TRBV6-5
len: 16
abundance: NA
d_gene: NA
CDR3nt: TGTGCCAGCAGTTACGAAGGGATATCCAGCTCCTACGAGCAGTACTTC
CDR3aa: CASSYEGISSSYEQYF

j_gene: TRBJ2-3
v_gene: TRBV7-2
len: 16
abundance: NA
d_gene: NA
CDR3nt: TGTGCCAGCAGCCCCTTCCCCGGGATCAGCACAGATACGCAGTATTTT
CDR3aa: CASSPFPGISTDTQYF

j_gene: TRBJ2-3
v_gene: TRBV3-1
len: 17
abundance: few
d_gene: NA
CDR3nt: TGTGCCAGCAGCCGCCGCGGCCTCGGACCTAGCACAGATACGCAGTATTTT
CDR3aa: CASSRRGLGPSTDTQYF

j_gene: TRBJ2-7
v_gene: TRBV20-1
len: 12
abundance: few
d_gene: TRBD2
CDR3nt: TGCTCAACTAGCGGGAGCGTCTCCGAGCAGTACTTC
CDR3aa: CSTSGSVSEQYF

j_gene: TRBJ1-2
v_gene: TRBV20-1
len: 14
abundance: few
d_gene: NA
CDR3nt: TGCAGTGCTAGTAGCCAGGGGACATACTATGGCTACACCTTC
CDR3aa: CSASSQGTYYGYTF

j_gene: TRBJ2-1
v_gene: TRBV7-2
len: 17
abundance: few
d_gene: TRBD1
CDR3nt: TGTGCCAGCAGCTTCCCCGGGACAGGAGGCTCCTACAATGAGCAGTTCTTC
CDR3aa: CASSFPGTGGSYNEQFF

j_gene: TRBJ1-5
v_gene: TRBV20-1
len: 14
abundance: NA
d_gene: NA
CDR3nt: TGCAGTGCTAATGGGGGGAGGAACAATCAGCCCCAGCATTTT
CDR3aa: CSANGGRNNQPQHF

j_gene: TRBJ2-7
v_gene: TRBV6-6
len: 13
abundance: NA
d_gene: TRBD1
CDR3nt: TGTGCCAGCACCCGACAGGGTAGCTACGAGCAGTACTTC
CDR3aa: CASTRQGSYEQYF

j_gene: TRBJ2-3
v_gene: TRBV20-1
len: 14
abundance: NA
d_gene: TRBD2
CDR3nt: TGCAGTGCTCAGCGGGAGTGGGGCACAGATACGCAGTATTTT
CDR3aa: CSAQREWGTDTQYF

j_gene: TRBJ2-5
v_gene: TRBV29-1
len: 13
abundance: NA
d_gene: NA
CDR3nt: TGCAGCGTTAGGCTAGCCCTATTCGAGACCCAGTACTTC
CDR3aa: CSVRLALFETQYF

j_gene: TRBJ2-3
v_gene: TRBV7-2
len: 16
abundance: few
d_gene: TRBD2
CDR3nt: TGTGCCAGCAGCTTAGTGAGGAGCGGGAGGGCAGATACGCAGTATTTT
CDR3aa: CASSLVRSGRADTQYF

j_gene: TRBJ2-1
v_gene: TRBV6-5
len: 16
abundance: few
d_gene: NA
CDR3nt: TGTGCCAGCAGTTACTCGAACGTCGAGCCTTACAATGAGCAGTTCTTC
CDR3aa: CASSYSNVEPYNEQFF

j_gene: TRBJ2-7
v_gene: TRBV20-1
len: 14
abundance: medium-sized
d_gene: NA
CDR3nt: TGCAGTGCTAGAGGTGGGTTGGCCATCCACGAGCAGTACTTC
CDR3aa: CSARGGLAIHEQYF

j_gene: TRBJ2-3
v_gene: TRBV7-9
len: 13
abundance: NA
d_gene: NA
CDR3nt: TGTGCCAGCAGCTTACGGCAGGGCGGTACGCAGTATTTT
CDR3aa: CASSLRQGGTQYF

j_gene: TRBJ1-2
v_gene: TRBV29-1
len: 12
abundance: NA
d_gene: NA
CDR3nt: TGCAGCGTTGTTGGGAGTTACTATGGCTACACCTTC
CDR3aa: CSVVGSYYGYTF

j_gene: TRBJ2-2
v_gene: TRBV2
len: 18
abundance: NA
d_gene: NA
CDR3nt: TGTGCCTTCAGTTTTGGGACAGCGGGGGTCACGAACACCGGGGAGCTGTTTTTT
CDR3aa: CAFSFGTAGVTNTGELFF

j_gene: TRBJ2-3
v_gene: TRBV6-1
len: 15
abundance: few
d_gene: NA
CDR3nt: TGTGCCAGCAGTCGGACAGACCCTGGCACAGATACGCAGTATTTT
CDR3aa: CASSRTDPGTDTQYF

j_gene: TRBJ2-7
v_gene: TRBV4-3
len: 15
abundance: NA
d_gene: NA
CDR3nt: TGCGCCAGCAGCCAAGAGGTTACGAGCTCCTACGAGCAGTACTTC
CDR3aa: CASSQEVTSSYEQYF

j_gene: TRBJ2-3
v_gene: TRBV18
len: 15
abundance: few
d_gene: NA
CDR3nt: TGTGCCAGCTCACCACCGTTTGGGGGCACAGATACGCAGTATTTT
CDR3aa: CASSPPFGGTDTQYF

j_gene: TRBJ1-3
v_gene: TRBV4-2
len: 15
abundance: NA
d_gene: NA
CDR3nt: TGTGCCAGCAGCTTGGAGGGCCAGCGGGGAAACACCATATATTTT
CDR3aa: CASSLEGQRGNTIYF

j_gene: TRBJ2-2
v_gene: TRBV6-1
len: 16
abundance: few
d_gene: TRBD1
CDR3nt: TGTGCCACCTTTGGGACAGGCCGCGCGAACACCGGGGAGCTGTTTTTT
CDR3aa: CATFGTGRANTGELFF

j_gene: TRBJ2-5
v_gene: TRBV2
len: 14
abundance: NA
d_gene: NA
CDR3nt: TGTGCCAGCAGTGCGGGACGGGAACAAGAGACCCAGTACTTC
CDR3aa: CASSAGREQETQYF

j_gene: TRBJ2-1
v_gene: TRBV2
len: 14
abundance: few
d_gene: NA
CDR3nt: TGTGCCAGCAGTGAAGAACAGGCGTACAATGAGCAGTTCTTC
CDR3aa: CASSEEQAYNEQFF

j_gene: TRBJ2-1
v_gene: TRBV29-1
len: 16
abundance: few
d_gene: TRBD2
CDR3nt: TGCAGCGACAAGGGACTAGCGGGAGGCCGACACAATGAGCAGTTCTTC
CDR3aa: CSDKGLAGGRHNEQFF

j_gene: TRBJ2-7
v_gene: TRBV4-3
len: 14
abundance: few
d_gene: NA
CDR3nt: TGCGCCAGCAGCCAAGTTTTGGGCTTCTACGAGCAGTACTTC
CDR3aa: CASSQVLGFYEQYF

j_gene: TRBJ1-4
v_gene: TRBV10-3
len: 15
abundance: NA
d_gene: NA
CDR3nt: TGTGCCATCAGTGACCCGGGGGACTCCCGTGAAAAACTGTTTTTT
CDR3aa: CAISDPGDSREKLFF

j_gene: TRBJ1-1
v_gene: TRBV11-2
len: 13
abundance: few
d_gene: NA
CDR3nt: TGTGCCAGCAGCTTATTGCCGAACACTGAAGCTTTCTTT
CDR3aa: CASSLLPNTEAFF

j_gene: TRBJ1-4
v_gene: TRBV12-3/TRBV12-4
len: 14
abundance: NA
d_gene: NA
CDR3nt: TGTGCCAGCAGTTGGGGGGCAGAGAATGAAAAACTGTTTTTT
CDR3aa: CASSWGAENEKLFF

j_gene: TRBJ2-1
v_gene: TRBV20-1
len: 14
abundance: NA
d_gene: TRBD2
CDR3nt: TGCAGTGCTAGCACTAGCGGGAGGGCCAGGGAGCAGTTCTTC
CDR3aa: CSASTSGRAREQFF

j_gene: TRBJ1-4
v_gene: TRBV5-1
len: 17
abundance: NA
d_gene: NA
CDR3nt: TGCGCCAGCAGCTTGGCAAAGACCGGGACCAGCGGGGAAAAACTGTTTTTT
CDR3aa: CASSLAKTGTSGEKLFF

j_gene: TRBJ2-7
v_gene: TRBV3-1
len: 15
abundance: NA
d_gene: TRBD2
CDR3nt: TGTGCCAGCAGCCAAGGCGGGAGTAGTCTATACGAGCAGTACTTC
CDR3aa: CASSQGGSSLYEQYF

j_gene: TRBJ1-4
v_gene: TRBV20-1
len: 15
abundance: many
d_gene: NA
CDR3nt: TGCAGTGCCCGGGAGTCTTGGAGACCTAATGAAAAACTGTTTTTT
CDR3aa: CSARESWRPNEKLFF

j_gene: TRBJ2-7
v_gene: TRBV7-2
len: 15
abundance: NA
d_gene: NA
CDR3nt: TGTGCCAGCAGGCGAGCCGGGAGATACTCCTACGAGCAGTACTTC
CDR3aa: CASRRAGRYSYEQYF

j_gene: TRBJ1-2
v_gene: TRBV15
len: 12
abundance: NA
d_gene: NA
CDR3nt: TGTGCCACCAGCAACCGTGGCGATGGCTACACCTTC
CDR3aa: CATSNRGDGYTF

j_gene: TRBJ2-5
v_gene: TRBV29-1
len: 13
abundance: few
d_gene: NA
CDR3nt: TGCAGCGTGGGCTTTTGGGCGAGAGAGACCCAGTACTTC
CDR3aa: CSVGFWARETQYF

j_gene: TRBJ2-3
v_gene: TRBV29-1
len: 14
abundance: NA
d_gene: TRBD2
CDR3nt: TGCAGCGTCACTAGCGGGGGGGCCAGAGATACGCAGTATTTT
CDR3aa: CSVTSGGARDTQYF

j_gene: TRBJ1-1
v_gene: TRBV12-3/TRBV12-4
len: 11
abundance: NA
d_gene: NA
CDR3nt: TGTGCCAGCAGGTTGGAGACTGAAGCTTTCTTT
CDR3aa: CASRLETEAFF

j_gene: TRBJ1-1
v_gene: TRBV29-1
len: 14
abundance: NA
d_gene: NA
CDR3nt: TGCAGCGTTTACAGGCGAGGCTGGGACACTGAAGCTTTCTTT
CDR3aa: CSVYRRGWDTEAFF

j_gene: TRBJ1-6
v_gene: TRBV12-3/TRBV12-4
len: 16
abundance: NA
d_gene: NA
CDR3nt: TGTGCCAGCAGTCCTGCGGCGGGCTCCTATAATTCACCCCTCCACTTT
CDR3aa: CASSPAAGSYNSPLHF

j_gene: TRBJ2-5
v_gene: TRBV24-1
len: 13
abundance: few
d_gene: TRBD1
CDR3nt: TGTGCCACCGGAACAGGGGGCCAAGAGACCCAGTACTTC
CDR3aa: CATGTGGQETQYF

j_gene: TRBJ1-2
v_gene: TRBV12-3/TRBV12-4
len: 15
abundance: few
d_gene: TRBD1
CDR3nt: TGTGCCAGCAGCTTGACCGGGCCAGGGGGCCTTGGCTACACCTTC
CDR3aa: CASSLTGPGGLGYTF

j_gene: TRBJ2-1
v_gene: TRBV6-1
len: 14
abundance: NA
d_gene: NA
CDR3nt: TGTGCCAGCAGTAGGTGGATAGGGATCGATGAGCAGTTCTTC
CDR3aa: CASSRWIGIDEQFF

j_gene: TRBJ2-3
v_gene: TRBV12-3/TRBV12-4
len: 16
abundance: NA
d_gene: TRBD2
CDR3nt: TGTGCCAGCAGTCCCGGACTAGCGGTTAGCACAGATACGCAGTATTTT
CDR3aa: CASSPGLAVSTDTQYF

j_gene: TRBJ2-2
v_gene: TRBV6-2/TRBV6-3
len: 15
abundance: few
d_gene: NA
CDR3nt: TGTGCCAGCAGTTACAACAGAGCGAACACCGGGGAGCTGTTTTTT
CDR3aa: CASSYNRANTGELFF

j_gene: TRBJ2-1
v_gene: TRBV6-1
len: 14
abundance: NA
d_gene: NA
CDR3nt: TGTGCCAGCAGCGGTACGAGCTCCTACAATGAGCAGTTCTTC
CDR3aa: CASSGTSSYNEQFF